These 26 T cell receptor beta chains were sequenced from one sample in a study of T cell changes during pregnancy in multiple sclerosis. Libraries were prepared by immunoSEQ multiplex PCR; TCRdb keeps only in-frame clonotypes and omits some of them. This table has 45,000 to 55,000 clones, about 90% appearing once. Specimen: CD4+ T cells from peripheral blood mononuclear cells, collected after pregnancy. Source of these receptors: a female donor in good health, enrolled as a control in a pregnancy study.

This chain links TRBV6-5 with TRBJ2-5; 10 bases line up with TRBD1. The assigned J gene may be wrong: the sequence end matches TRBJ2-7 better. Per germline, CDR1 MNHEY and CDR2 SVGAGI. The CDR3 covers 14 residues. The CDR3 nucleotides are TGTGCCAGCCGAGGGGGACAGGGGCCCAACGAGCAGTACTTC. Translated: CASRGGQGPNEQYF.

The gene calls are TRBV19 and TRBJ1-5; the D is unclear. Trimming stripped 5 bases from V and 3 bases from J, with 17 bases between. CDR1 is LNHDA and CDR2 is SQIVND in the germline V gene (reference sequence). The CDR3 extends over 16 amino acids. The CDR3 protein is CASSPRGRSNNQPQHF. As DNA, the CDR3 is TGTGCCAGTAGTCCACGCGGGAGGAGTAACAATCAGCCCCAGCATTTT.

The chain joins TRBV7-6 to TRBJ2-3, with 9 nucleotides matching TRBD1. Germline V gene sequence: CDR1 SGHVS, CDR2 FNYEAQ. The CDR3 loop spans 16 amino acids. Trimming at V came to 5 bases and at J to 4 bases, leaving 10 bases not matched to a gene. CDR3 in amino acids: CASSPQGQGRADTQYF. The CDR3 DNA follows: TGTGCCAGCAGCCCACAAGGACAGGGGAGGGCAGATACGCAGTATTTT.

The CDR3 sequence: CAWRQVFPSPLHF. In DNA, the CDR3 is TGTGCCTGGAGGCAGGTATTCCCCTCACCCCTCCACTTT. The V gene is TRBV30, the J gene TRBJ1-6; D remains unclear. The V end lost 3 bases, the J end lost 10 bases, and 13 bases lay between the germline ends. Germline V gene lookup returns CDR1 GTSNPN and CDR2 SVGIG (reference sequence). CDR3 length: 13 residues.

The chain employs TRBV30 and TRBJ1-3; 9 bases agree with TRBD1. The germline V gene has CDR1 GTSNPN and CDR2 SVGIG (reference sequence). The J segment lost 0 bases and the V segment lost 0 bases, leaving 12 bases of the junction unmatched. The CDR3 covers 19 residues. CDR3 coding DNA: TGTGCCTGGAGTGTGTCCGGGACAGGGAAGTTCTTCTCTGGAAACACCATATATTTT. The encoded protein is CAWSVSGTGKFFSGNTIYF. The full variable domain, with the rest looked up from reference TRBV30 and TRBJ1-3, is SQTIHQWPATLVQPVGSPLSLECTVEGTSNPNLYWYRQAAGRGLQLLFYSVGIGQISSEVPQNLSASRPQDRQFILSSKKLLLSDSGFYLCAWSVSGTGKFFSGNTIYFGEGSWLTVV.

The chain couples TRBV6-5 to TRBJ1-6; 9 positions agree with TRBD1. CDR1 is MNHEY and CDR2 is SVGAGI in the germline V gene. CDR3 length: 14 amino acids. The J segment lost 7 bases and the V segment lost 4 bases, leaving 2 bases of the junction unmatched. CDR3 sequence reads: CASSFDRGNSPLHF. CDR3 coding DNA: TGTGCCAGCAGTTTTGACAGGGGGAATTCACCCCTCCACTTT.

This clone was observed a single time. This sequence joins TRBV7-2 and TRBJ2-1; 8 bases agree with TRBD2. The CDR3 length is 15 residues. The J segment lost 8 bases and the V segment lost 3 bases, leaving 9 bases of the junction unmatched. Germline V gene data show CDR1 as SGHTA and CDR2 as FQGNSA. CDR3 in amino acids: CASSFKVAGSYEQFF. The DNA for the CDR3 is TGTGCCAGCAGCTTTAAGGTAGCGGGGTCTTATGAGCAGTTCTTC.

The chain links TRBV28 to TRBJ2-6; 9 bases map to TRBD1. This CDR3 has 15 residues. V dropped 5 bases and J dropped 15; count of bases not matched to a gene: 14. The germline V gene encodes CDR1 MDHEN and CDR2 SYDVKM. The CDR3 bases are TGTGCCAGCAGTCCACCGGGACAGGGTCAAAGGGCCCTGACTTTC. This gives the protein CASSPPGQGQRALTF.

The rearrangement uses TRBV12-5 and TRBJ2-1; TRBD1 matches at 10 bases. The junction had 7 bases not matched to a gene; V was cut back by 7 bases and J by 4 bases. The CDR3 totals 15 residues. Germline loops: CDR1 LGHNT, CDR2 FRNRAP. CDR3 sequence: CASAPGQGKYNEQFF. The CDR3 nucleotides read TGTGCTAGTGCCCCGGGACAGGGGAAATACAATGAGCAGTTCTTC.

The chain uses TRBV4-2 and TRBJ1-2; D not resolved. The V gene lost 0 bases and the J gene lost 5 bases, with 13 bases spanning the gap. In germline, CDR1 is LGHNA, CDR2 YNFKEQ. CDR3 size: 15 residues. The CDR3 here is CASSQDRLGGYGYTF. The CDR3 DNA follows: TGTGCCAGCAGCCAAGATAGGCTCGGCGGGTATGGCTACACCTTC.

This clone was counted once. The rearrangement links TRBV11-2 to TRBJ2-3, with 9 bases lining up with TRBD2. Trimming removed 3 bases from V and 4 bases from J; junction bases left unmatched: 5. This CDR3 has 15 residues. Per the germline V gene, CDR1 is SGHAT and CDR2 is FQNNGV. CDR3 DNA: TGTGCCAGCAGCTTTTGGACTAGCGTCGCAGATACGCAGTATTTT. Its translation: CASSFWTSVADTQYF.

The chain recombines TRBV7-3 with TRBJ2-3, with TRBD2 matching 8 bases. The CDR3 runs 18 residues. J gave up 0 bases and V 1 base, and 9 bases lay outside the gene matches. CDR1 is SGHTA and CDR2 is FQGTGA in the germline V gene. The CDR3: CASSLMRGLASSTDTQYF. CDR3 nucleotides: TGTGCCAGCAGCTTAATGAGAGGACTAGCATCTAGCACAGATACGCAGTATTTT.

The CDR3 is CATYVSGANVLTF. The DNA for the CDR3 is TGTGCCACCTACGTCTCTGGGGCCAACGTCCTGACTTTC. The chain couples TRBV6-5 to TRBJ2-6; D is unresolved. The V end was cut by 10 bases, the J end by 0 bases, with 7 bases between. CDR3 length equals 13 residues. Germline CDR1 MNHEY, CDR2 SVGAGI.

The J gene is TRBJ1-6, the V gene TRBV25-1; tentative D call: TRBD1 (5 bases). This CDR3 is built from 15 residues. Per germline, CDR1 MGHDK and CDR2 SYGVNS. V was shortened by 2 bases and J by 5 bases, with 10 bases between the two germline ends. The CDR3 DNA reads TGTGCCAGCAGTGAAATAGGCAGGGATAATTCACCCCTCCACTTT. Protein sequence: CASSEIGRDNSPLHF.

The rearrangement links TRBV29-1 to TRBJ2-7, with a tentative D call TRBD1 (6 bases). The ends were cut back, 8 bases at V and 9 bases at J, with 17 bases in the middle. Looked up from germline, CDR1 is SQVTM and CDR2 is ANQGSEA. The CDR3 totals 11 residues. The CDR3 loop is CSFRDNQAQYF. The CDR3 DNA is TGCAGCTTCCGGGACAATCAAGCGCAGTACTTC.

V usage is TRBV7-8 and J usage is TRBJ2-2; 7 bases match TRBD1. V lost 6 bases to trimming and J lost 0 bases; unmatched junction nucleotides: 4. This CDR3 has 15 amino acids. The germline V gene has CDR1 SGHVS and CDR2 FQNEAQ. The CDR3 DNA sequence: TGTGCCAGCAGTTTGGGACAGACGAACACCGGGGAGCTGTTTTTT. Protein: CASSLGQTNTGELFF.

The chain is built from TRBV4-2 and TRBJ1-1; unclear D gene. The CDR3 consists of 15 residues. Trimming pared 0 bases from V and 1 base from J, leaving 9 bases between. From germline, CDR1 is LGHNA and CDR2 YNFKEQ. The CDR3 here is CASSQDAARNTEAFF. The DNA for the CDR3 is TGTGCCAGCAGCCAAGATGCCGCCAGGAACACTGAAGCTTTCTTT.

The J gene is TRBJ2-3, the V gene TRBV4-3; 10 bases fit TRBD2. V was pared by 0 bases and J by 5 bases, with 8 bases of the junction left unmatched. This CDR3 has 17 residues. Germline V gives CDR1 LGHNA, CDR2 YSLEER. The CDR3 reads CASSQDQSGGAGDTQYF. The CDR3 DNA is TGCGCCAGCAGCCAAGATCAGAGCGGGGGGGCCGGAGATACGCAGTATTTT.

This clone was found a few times. The rearrangement uses TRBV6-5 and TRBJ1-6; D unclear. This CDR3 contains 12 residues. Trimming shortened V by 2 bases and J by 10 bases, and 6 bases separated the two germline ends. Germline V lookup: CDR1 MNHEY, CDR2 SVGAGI. The CDR3 is CASSYRSSPLHF. CDR3 bases: TGTGCCAGCAGTTACCGGTCCTCACCCCTCCACTTT.

The chain uses TRBV5-1 and TRBJ1-1; D is perhaps TRBD1 (6 bases). V lost 4 bases and J lost 0, with 16 bases in between. Germline CDR1 reads SGHRS; CDR2 reads YFSETQ. The CDR3 has 16 residues. In DNA form, the CDR3 reads TGCGCCAGCAGCCTAAGGTTACAGGGTGTGAACACTGAAGCTTTCTTT. Amino acid sequence: CASSLRLQGVNTEAFF.

J is TRBJ2-7 and V is TRBV6-1; 9 nucleotides line up with TRBD2. V was pared by 6 bases and J by 0 bases, with 3 bases of the junction left unmatched. CDR1 and CDR2 (germline): MNHNS, SASEGT. The CDR3 spans 14 residues. CDR3 protein: CASRTSGYSYEQYF. DNA for the CDR3: TGTGCCAGCAGGACTAGCGGTTACTCCTACGAGCAGTACTTC.

CDR3 in amino acids: CASSSRASGYTF. The CDR3 nucleotides are TGTGCCAGCAGCTCCAGGGCCTCCGGCTACACCTTC. The chain links TRBV6-5 to TRBJ1-2; the D gene is possibly TRBD1 (5 bases). V lost 6 bases and J 8 bases, leaving 13 bases between the germline ends. Germline-derived CDR1 and CDR2 are MNHEY and SVGAGI. This CDR3 comprises 12 residues.

The chain employs TRBV2 and TRBJ2-5, with 7 bases that match TRBD2. V was pared by 10 bases and J by 4 bases, with 3 bases of the junction left unmatched. The germline gives CDR1 SNHLY, CDR2 FYNNEI. This CDR3 region has 11 residues. The CDR3 region is CATGGTETQYF. For the CDR3, the DNA is TGTGCCACCGGGGGGACAGAGACCCAGTACTTC.

This clone showed up just once. The chain links TRBV7-2 to TRBJ2-3; the match to TRBD2 covers 9 bases. Germline V gene sequence: CDR1 SGHTA, CDR2 FQGNSA. With 3 bases clipped from V and 8 bases from J, the junction kept 12 bases outside the gene matches. This CDR3 has 16 residues. CDR3 DNA sequence: TGTGCCAGCAGCTTGGCTAGCGGGGACTATGGTGGTACGCAGTATTTT. Translation: CASSLASGDYGGTQYF. The full variable domain, rest sourced from reference TRBV7-2 and TRBJ2-3, is GAGVSQSPSNKVTEKGKDVELRCDPISGHTALYWYRQSLGQGLEFLIYFQGNSAPDKSGLPSDRFSAERTGGSVSTLTIQRTQQEDSAVYLCASSLASGDYGGTQYFGPGTRLTVL.

This clone was seen a handful of times. V gene TRBV6-1 combines with J gene TRBJ2-4; 7 bases are shared with TRBD1. The CDR3 runs to 13 residues. Trimming at V came to 0 bases and at J to 13 bases, leaving 6 bases not matched to a gene. CDR1 is MNHNS, CDR2 SASEGT, per germline. As DNA, the CDR3 is TGTGCCAGCAGTGAAGCAACAGACAGGGTGCAGTACTTC. Amino acids: CASSEATDRVQYF.

The chain employs TRBV5-1 and TRBJ1-4, with TRBD1 matching 10 bases. From germline, CDR1 is SGHRS and CDR2 YFSETQ. The CDR3 extends over 14 amino acids. V trimming: 4 bases; J trimming: 6 bases; junction bases outside the gene matches: 3. The CDR3 loop reads CASSRGQGHEKLFF. CDR3 DNA: TGCGCCAGCAGCAGGGGACAGGGGCATGAAAAACTGTTTTTT.